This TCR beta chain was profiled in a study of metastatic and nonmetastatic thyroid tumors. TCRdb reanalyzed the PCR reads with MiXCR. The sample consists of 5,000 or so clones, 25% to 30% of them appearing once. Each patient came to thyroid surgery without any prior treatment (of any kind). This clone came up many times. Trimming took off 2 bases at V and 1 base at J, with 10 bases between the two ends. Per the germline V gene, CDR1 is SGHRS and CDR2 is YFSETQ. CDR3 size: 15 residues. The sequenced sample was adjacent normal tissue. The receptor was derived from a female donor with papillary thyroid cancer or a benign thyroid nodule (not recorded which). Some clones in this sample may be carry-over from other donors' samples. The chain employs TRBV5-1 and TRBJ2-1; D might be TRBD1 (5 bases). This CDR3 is CASSFEQVSYNEQFF. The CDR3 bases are TGCGCCAGCAGCTTCGAACAGGTATCCTACAATGAGCAGTTCTTC.